This T cell receptor beta chain was captured in a study of T cells in Graves' hyperthyroidism and ophthalmopathy. V was trimmed by 6 bases and J by 6 bases, leaving 12 bases between them. Germline CDR1 and CDR2: SQVTM and ANQGSEA. This CDR3 has 11 residues. RNA transcripts yielded amplified TCR beta CDR3 regions. In the first-round RT-PCR of the TCR CDR3, the HTBI primer set was used. Each CDR3 protein gets one entry after TCRdb re-called the multiplex PCR reads with MiXCR. In the table there are nearly 750,000 distinct CDR3 sequences, roughly a third of which are singletons. At least ten counts were recorded for this clonotype. Its antigen is not known. Findings and limits, study-wide: A model using 13 V-J features told ophthalmopathy apart from stable hyperthyroidism.

This chain uses TRBV29-1 with TRBJ2-7; TRBD1 is a possible D gene (5 bases). The sequence came from a woman between 40 and 50 years old with Graves' hyperthyroidism. Sequenced material: blood. CDR3 DNA: TGCAGCGTCAGGTTTACAGGCGAGCAGTACTTC. Amino acid sequence: CSVRFTGEQYF.